The rows below give T cell receptor beta chains drawn from one sample of a study of T-cell reconstitution after alpha-beta-depleted transplantation in children. In TCRdb, the PCR reads were re-called with MiXCR into one record per CDR3 protein. This table has 140,000 to 150,000 distinct CDR3 sequences, 8.8% appearing once. The sample was PBMCs, mostly from graft donor cells, taken 180 days after TCRalphabeta/CD19-depleted stem cell transplant. These receptors were obtained from a female patient aged 2-10 years who had a stem cell transplant for congenital amegakaryocytic thrombocytopenia, so the T cells may come from the graft donor. CDR3s include the opening cysteine and the closing phenylalanine or tryptophan. The order of the fields is CDR3 length, J gene, V gene, CDR3 protein.

CDR3 length: 14
J gene: TRBJ1-5
V gene: TRBV12-3/TRBV12-4
CDR3 protein: CATTGTGNNQPQHF

CDR3 length: 17
J gene: TRBJ2-1
V gene: TRBV27
CDR3 protein: CASSTTSFGTGYNEQFF

CDR3 length: 14
J gene: TRBJ2-1
V gene: TRBV20-1
CDR3 protein: CSAPLAGDFNEQFF

CDR3 length: 13
J gene: TRBJ2-1
V gene: TRBV20-1
CDR3 protein: CSASRGSYNEQFF

CDR3 length: 14
J gene: TRBJ2-7
V gene: TRBV20-1
CDR3 protein: CSANRLAGVREQYF

CDR3 length: 13
J gene: TRBJ1-2
V gene: TRBV6-6
CDR3 protein: CASSAGHNYGYTF

CDR3 length: 14
J gene: TRBJ2-1
V gene: TRBV11-2
CDR3 protein: CASSLALASGEQFF

CDR3 length: 15
J gene: TRBJ2-7
V gene: TRBV29-1
CDR3 protein: CSVEVAGTETYEQYF

CDR3 length: 14
J gene: TRBJ2-3
V gene: TRBV10-2
CDR3 protein: CASRGAGDTDTQYF

CDR3 length: 13
J gene: TRBJ2-7
V gene: TRBV18
CDR3 protein: CASTFSGTYEQYF

CDR3 length: 14
J gene: TRBJ1-3
V gene: TRBV5-1
CDR3 protein: CASSFGAEGNTIYF

CDR3 length: 16
J gene: TRBJ2-7
V gene: TRBV7-2
CDR3 protein: CASSLESLAGAGEQYF

CDR3 length: 16
J gene: TRBJ1-5
V gene: TRBV28
CDR3 protein: CASAPGGGGFNQPQHF

CDR3 length: 17
J gene: TRBJ2-2
V gene: TRBV28
CDR3 protein: CASSPRTSGMNTGELFF

CDR3 length: 14
J gene: TRBJ2-7
V gene: TRBV10-3
CDR3 protein: CAISEPRTDYEQYF

CDR3 length: 14
J gene: TRBJ2-2
V gene: TRBV7-8
CDR3 protein: CASSRTGGNGELFF

CDR3 length: 15
J gene: TRBJ1-5
V gene: TRBV28
CDR3 protein: CASSSYTGGLQPQHF

CDR3 length: 16
J gene: TRBJ2-1
V gene: TRBV28
CDR3 protein: CASSPRGSPPYNEQFF

CDR3 length: 14
J gene: TRBJ2-7
V gene: TRBV4-2
CDR3 protein: CASSQVAGAAEQYF

CDR3 length: 11
J gene: TRBJ2-7
V gene: TRBV27
CDR3 protein: CASSPLYEQYF

CDR3 length: 17
J gene: TRBJ2-1
V gene: TRBV20-1
CDR3 protein: CSARVYSGRSSYNEQFF

CDR3 length: 16
J gene: TRBJ1-6
V gene: TRBV5-1
CDR3 protein: CASSLATGPRGSPLHF

CDR3 length: 13
J gene: TRBJ2-1
V gene: TRBV11-3
CDR3 protein: CASSLQDRDEQFF

CDR3 length: 16
J gene: TRBJ2-5
V gene: TRBV10-3
CDR3 protein: CAISEWALAGQETQYF

CDR3 length: 21
J gene: TRBJ2-1
V gene: TRBV4-1
CDR3 protein: CASSQVPAIRDYPSSYNEQFF

CDR3 length: 13
J gene: TRBJ2-3
V gene: TRBV20-1
CDR3 protein: CSAWTGGTDTQYF

CDR3 length: 15
J gene: TRBJ2-1
V gene: TRBV5-1
CDR3 protein: CASSLEVDWYNEQFF

CDR3 length: 13
J gene: TRBJ2-1
V gene: TRBV6-5
CDR3 protein: CASSLSQAYEQFF

CDR3 length: 11
J gene: TRBJ2-1
V gene: TRBV20-1
CDR3 protein: CSAREFNEQFF

CDR3 length: 16
J gene: TRBJ1-6
V gene: TRBV7-2
CDR3 protein: CASSPRTGPYNSPLHF

CDR3 length: 12
J gene: TRBJ2-1
V gene: TRBV5-4
CDR3 protein: CAVTGSYNEQFF

CDR3 length: 15
J gene: TRBJ2-5
V gene: TRBV7-2
CDR3 protein: CASSLGRGFQETQYF

CDR3 length: 14
J gene: TRBJ2-1
V gene: TRBV12-3/TRBV12-4
CDR3 protein: CASGGRVTYNEQFF

CDR3 length: 13
J gene: TRBJ1-2
V gene: TRBV12-3/TRBV12-4
CDR3 protein: CASSFGRTSGYTF

CDR3 length: 14
J gene: TRBJ2-7
V gene: TRBV15
CDR3 protein: CATSRDQGLYEQYF

CDR3 length: 14
J gene: TRBJ2-7
V gene: TRBV6-1
CDR3 protein: CASSEGTGGYEQYF

CDR3 length: 14
J gene: TRBJ2-5
V gene: TRBV5-1
CDR3 protein: CASSNSGSGETQYF

CDR3 length: 14
J gene: TRBJ1-5
V gene: TRBV30
CDR3 protein: CAWSVTEDNQPQHF

CDR3 length: 14
J gene: TRBJ2-2
V gene: TRBV21-1
CDR3 protein: CASSSRGGSGELFF

CDR3 length: 17
J gene: TRBJ2-3
V gene: TRBV7-8
CDR3 protein: CASSRKLLAAYTDTQYF

CDR3 length: 13
J gene: TRBJ2-7
V gene: TRBV20-1
CDR3 protein: CSAGGPASYEQYF

CDR3 length: 15
J gene: TRBJ1-1
V gene: TRBV4-1
CDR3 protein: CASSQVGQSNTEAFF

CDR3 length: 16
J gene: TRBJ2-1
V gene: TRBV11-2
CDR3 protein: CASSRKGTSGNNEQFF

CDR3 length: 13
J gene: TRBJ2-7
V gene: TRBV5-1
CDR3 protein: CASSYGQGYEQYF

CDR3 length: 16
J gene: TRBJ1-5
V gene: TRBV12-3/TRBV12-4
CDR3 protein: CASSLGLPLGMQPQHF

CDR3 length: 13
J gene: TRBJ2-2
V gene: TRBV29-1
CDR3 protein: CSACEDGTGELFF

CDR3 length: 13
J gene: TRBJ1-1
V gene: TRBV7-9
CDR3 protein: CASSGPLNTEAFF

CDR3 length: 14
J gene: TRBJ1-4
V gene: TRBV12-3/TRBV12-4
CDR3 protein: CASRLGQGGEKLFF

CDR3 length: 11
J gene: TRBJ1-1
V gene: TRBV12-3/TRBV12-4
CDR3 protein: CASTGYTEAFF

CDR3 length: 13
J gene: TRBJ1-2
V gene: TRBV7-2
CDR3 protein: CASSLLTNYGYTF

CDR3 length: 14
J gene: TRBJ1-5
V gene: TRBV20-1
CDR3 protein: CSARDRRGIQPQHF

CDR3 length: 15
J gene: TRBJ2-7
V gene: TRBV20-1
CDR3 protein: CSARGEQGGSYEQYF

CDR3 length: 11
J gene: TRBJ2-5
V gene: TRBV20-1
CDR3 protein: CSARGSETQYF

CDR3 length: 13
J gene: TRBJ2-6
V gene: TRBV3-1
CDR3 protein: CASGDSGANVLTF